These T cell receptor beta chains were read from a single sample in a study of molecular identifiers for immune sequencing clone quantification. From the PCR reads, TCRdb called clonotypes with MiXCR, one entry per CDR3 protein. The sample contains 60,000 to 80,000 distinct CDR3 sequences, about a fifth of which appear only once. The source material was naive CD8+ T cells from blood, with Jurkat cell RNA spiked in. The source of these receptors is a human donor in good health. Some libraries in this study had Jurkat cell RNA spiked in. CDR3s include the opening cysteine and the closing phenylalanine or tryptophan. D genes are given only for firm matches. Clone size is stated in some rows and not others, as once, few, many or a class when expanded.

j_gene: TRBJ2-5
abundance: NA
d_gene: TRBD2
v_gene: TRBV5-6
CDR3nt: TGTGCCAGCAGCTCTATAAAGACTAGCGGGAGCCCCCAAGAGACCCAGTACTTC
CDR3aa: CASSSIKTSGSPQETQYF

j_gene: TRBJ2-3
abundance: NA
d_gene: NA
v_gene: TRBV7-9
CDR3nt: TGTGTCAGCAGTCTTAGCATTGAAGATGCGCAGTATTTT
CDR3aa: CVSSLSIEDAQYF

j_gene: TRBJ1-1
abundance: many
d_gene: NA
v_gene: TRBV19
CDR3nt: TGTGCCAGTAGTATAGGAGCCGGGTCCACTGAAGCTTTCTTT
CDR3aa: CASSIGAGSTEAFF

j_gene: TRBJ2-7
abundance: many
d_gene: NA
v_gene: TRBV7-9
CDR3nt: TGTGCCAGCCGGGGCGGGGGCAGCCCCTACGAGCAGTACTTC
CDR3aa: CASRGGGSPYEQYF

j_gene: TRBJ2-1
abundance: many
d_gene: NA
v_gene: TRBV30
CDR3nt: TGTGCCTGGACGTCCCTGGGGGGCCGAGGATATGAGCAGTTCTTC
CDR3aa: CAWTSLGGRGYEQFF

j_gene: TRBJ2-1
abundance: NA
d_gene: NA
v_gene: TRBV4-3
CDR3nt: TGCGCCAGCAGCCAAGATTGGGGGGCGGGGTACAATGAGCAGTTCTTC
CDR3aa: CASSQDWGAGYNEQFF

j_gene: TRBJ2-3
abundance: many
d_gene: TRBD2
v_gene: TRBV10-2
CDR3nt: TGCGCCAGCTCTAGCGGGGTGTCCACAGATACGCAGTATTTT
CDR3aa: CASSSGVSTDTQYF

j_gene: TRBJ2-1
abundance: many
d_gene: TRBD2
v_gene: TRBV24-1
CDR3nt: TGTGCCACCAGTGATAGGACTAGCGGGATTTACAATGAGCAGTTCTTC
CDR3aa: CATSDRTSGIYNEQFF

j_gene: TRBJ1-1
abundance: many
d_gene: NA
v_gene: TRBV7-9
CDR3nt: TGTGCCAGCAGCCCCCTGGGACGGGGAGTGGGTGAAGCTTTCTTT
CDR3aa: CASSPLGRGVGEAFF

j_gene: TRBJ1-4
abundance: few
d_gene: NA
v_gene: TRBV19
CDR3nt: TGTGCCAGTAGTCCCACTGGACAACCTAATGAAAAACTGTTTTTT
CDR3aa: CASSPTGQPNEKLFF

j_gene: TRBJ1-1
abundance: few
d_gene: NA
v_gene: TRBV27
CDR3nt: TGTGCCAGCAGGCAGGGCACTGAAGCTTCCTTT
CDR3aa: CASRQGTEASF

j_gene: TRBJ1-6
abundance: many
d_gene: TRBD1
v_gene: TRBV28
CDR3nt: TGTGCCAGCAGCCCCAGGGGGCTGAGCTCCTATAATTCACCCCTCCACTTT
CDR3aa: CASSPRGLSSYNSPLHF

j_gene: TRBJ2-7
abundance: NA
d_gene: NA
v_gene: TRBV6-1
CDR3nt: TGTGCCAGCAGTTCCCGCCAGGGGGGCCCCTACGAGCAGTACTTC
CDR3aa: CASSSRQGGPYEQYF

j_gene: TRBJ2-7
abundance: many
d_gene: NA
v_gene: TRBV20-1
CDR3nt: TGCAGTGCCCCCATGGCGGCCAGCTCCTACGAGCAGTACTTC
CDR3aa: CSAPMAASSYEQYF

j_gene: TRBJ2-7
abundance: many
d_gene: NA
v_gene: TRBV4-3
CDR3nt: TGCGCCAGCAGCCAAGATGACGGAGTCGAGCAGTACTTC
CDR3aa: CASSQDDGVEQYF

j_gene: TRBJ2-1
abundance: NA
d_gene: TRBD2
v_gene: TRBV11-2
CDR3nt: TGTGCCAGCAGCTTAGAACTAGCGGGAGGGAACAATGAGCAGTTCTTC
CDR3aa: CASSLELAGGNNEQFF

j_gene: TRBJ1-3
abundance: few
d_gene: NA
v_gene: TRBV29-1
CDR3nt: TGCAGCGTAACGCTACAGGGTATCAACACCATATATTTT
CDR3aa: CSVTLQGINTIYF

j_gene: TRBJ2-2
abundance: NA
d_gene: TRBD2
v_gene: TRBV27
CDR3nt: TGTGCCAGCAGTTTATTAGGGACTATCACCGGGGAGCTGTTTTTT
CDR3aa: CASSLLGTITGELFF

j_gene: TRBJ2-1
abundance: NA
d_gene: NA
v_gene: TRBV24-1
CDR3nt: TGTGCCACCAGTGTCAACGGGAGCGCGAATGAGCAGTTCTTC
CDR3aa: CATSVNGSANEQFF

j_gene: TRBJ2-7
abundance: NA
d_gene: TRBD1
v_gene: TRBV20-1
CDR3nt: TGCAGTGCTAGAGACCCCGAGGGGGCCACATACTACGAGCAGTACTTC
CDR3aa: CSARDPEGATYYEQYF